The clone carrying this T cell receptor (beta chain) was counted once. From germline, CDR1 is MDHEN and CDR2 SYDVKM. Deletions cut 5 bases from V and 0 bases from J, with 11 bases between. The CDR3 runs to 15 residues. These data are taken from a study of T cell responses to AZD1222 COVID-19 vaccine. Repertoires were generated with immunoSEQ multiplex PCR, while TCRdb's copy carries only in-frame clones and drops some. In the table there are about 190,000 clones, 90% to 95% of which are singletons. The specimen was peripheral blood, collected on day 0 of AZD1222 vaccination. V and J are TRBV28 and TRBJ2-4; D is perhaps TRBD2 (5 bases). This TCR derives from an adult in good health. CDR3 protein: CASSLAVIAKNIQYF. DNA for the CDR3: TGTGCCAGCAGTCTAGCCGTCATAGCCAAAAACATTCAGTACTTC.